These 18 T cell receptor beta chains were all obtained from the same sample, sequenced in a study of T cells of healthy individuals. TCRdb re-analysed the 5' RACE reads in MiXCR, keeping a single row per CDR3 protein. The repertoire includes around 63,000 distinct CDR3 sequences, about 16% of them detected once, and around 4.5% sits in the top ten. The receptors were sampled from a human donor in good health.

The rearrangement links TRBV4-2 to TRBJ2-7; D uncertain. The CDR3 has 14 residues. V was pared by 4 bases and J by 5 bases, with 15 bases between. Germline CDR1 LGHNA, CDR2 YNFKEQ. CDR3 residues: CASSPASSDHEQYF. In DNA form, the CDR3 reads TGTGCCAGCAGCCCTGCTTCCTCCGACCACGAGCAGTACTTC.

This clonotype was seen repeatedly, ten times or more. This chain links TRBV18 with TRBJ1-3; D remains ambiguous. CDR1 is KGHSH and CDR2 is LQKENI in the germline V gene. V was trimmed by 6 bases and J by 0 bases, leaving 21 bases between them. The CDR3 sequence is 18 residues long. DNA of the CDR3: TGTGCCAGCTCGCCGTCCGTTGGGTTGAAGAGCTCTGGAAACACCATATATTTT. This codes for CASSPSVGLKSSGNTIYF.

The chain couples TRBV7-2 to TRBJ2-5; 8 bases map to TRBD2. Trimming at V came to 3 bases and at J to 7 bases, leaving 10 bases not matched to a gene. This CDR3 is built from 15 residues. The germline gives CDR1 SGHTA, CDR2 FQGNSA. CDR3 loop: CASSLTPGGVGTQYF. The CDR3 DNA follows: TGTGCCAGCAGCTTGACCCCCGGGGGGGTTGGGACCCAGTACTTC.

In its sample, this clonotype was seen a few times. The chain recombines TRBV6-5 with TRBJ1-4, with D maybe TRBD1 (5 bases). Germline V lookup: CDR1 MNHEY, CDR2 SVGAGI. V lost 6 bases and J 3 bases, leaving 20 bases between the germline ends. CDR3 length: 17 amino acids. The CDR3 loop is CASSRFWGKGANEKLFF. The CDR3 DNA reads TGTGCCAGCAGCCGCTTTTGGGGGAAGGGAGCTAATGAAAAACTGTTTTTT.

With respect to this clonotype: A much larger clone sits a single nucleotide away, making a read error possible. The chain employs TRBV13 and TRBJ2-3; either TRBD1 or TRBD2 may fit D (5 bases each). This CDR3 has 12 residues. Germline lookup yields CDR1 PRHDT and CDR2 FYEKMQ (reference sequence). The V gene lost 6 bases and the J gene lost 4 bases, with 8 bases spanning the gap. The CDR3 nucleotides read TGTGCCAGCAGGGGACCCTCAGATACGCAGTATTTT. This codes for CASRGPSDTQYF.

DNA of the CDR3: TGTGCCAGCAGCTTAAGGGGCAACACTGAAGCTTTCTTT. This codes for CASSLRGNTEAFF. This chain uses TRBV7-3 with TRBJ1-1, with D possibly TRBD1 on 5 matching bases. V was shortened by 1 base and J by 2 bases, with 5 bases between the two germline ends. Germline V lookup: CDR1 SGHTA, CDR2 FQGTGA. This CDR3 is 13 amino acids long.

The rearrangement uses TRBV20-1 and TRBJ1-2, with D perhaps TRBD1 (5 bases). CDR3 length equals 14 residues. Germline assignment: CDR1 DFQATT and CDR2 SNEGSKA (reference sequence). Trimming pared 6 bases from V and 6 bases from J, leaving 20 bases between. Here the CDR3 reads CSAKRPGLPDGYTF. For the CDR3, the DNA is TGCAGTGCCAAGAGACCGGGACTTCCCGATGGCTACACCTTC.

This clonotype was counted a few times. The chain recombines TRBV19 with TRBJ2-2; D remains unclear. This CDR3 has 12 amino acids. CDR1 and CDR2 from the germline V gene are LNHDA and SQIVND (reference sequence). V lost 6 bases and J 6 bases, leaving 8 bases between the germline ends. The chain's CDR3 is CASRSIPGELFF. DNA for the CDR3: TGTGCCAGTAGATCTATACCCGGGGAGCTGTTTTTT.

This clonotype was found many times. The CDR3 DNA follows: TGTGCCAGCAGTCCCCCGGGGGCGCAGGTCTATGGCTACACCTTC. Translation gives CASSPPGAQVYGYTF. The chain recombines TRBV28 with TRBJ1-2; possibly TRBD1 for D (6 bases). Trimming shortened V by 5 bases and J by 4 bases, and 17 bases separated the two germline ends. The V gene's germline CDR1 is MDHEN and CDR2 SYDVKM. The CDR3 has 15 amino acids.

This clonotype occurred many times. The rearrangement joins TRBV12-3 or TRBV12-4 to TRBJ2-7; D not resolved. V lost 2 bases to trimming and J lost 5 bases, with 7 bases between them. There are 12 residues in the CDR3. DNA for the CDR3: TGTGCCAGCAGTTTAAGGCGTGACGAGCAGTACTTC. It is translated as CASSLRRDEQYF.

A few counts support this clonotype. The chain employs TRBV5-5 and TRBJ1-6, with D possibly TRBD1 on 5 matching bases. Deletions cut 4 bases from V and 0 bases from J, with 17 bases between. The CDR3 runs to 18 residues. Germline V lookup: CDR1 SGHKS, CDR2 YYEKEE (reference sequence). As DNA, the CDR3 is TGTGCCAGCAGCCCCCGGGGCGGCTCGAGCTCCTATAATTCACCCCTCCACTTT. It specifies CASSPRGGSSSYNSPLHF.

This clonotype has only a few counts. The junction departs from germline at one end; a sequencing error may be responsible. This chain uses TRBV6-2 or TRBV6-3 with TRBJ2-4; 12 bases fit TRBD1. This CDR3 has 11 amino acids. Germline V CDR1 and CDR2: MNHEY, SVGEGT. CDR3 region: CASSQGQGASF. The DNA of the CDR3 is TGTGCCAGCAGCCAGGGACAGGGGGCTTCCTTC.

The chain combines TRBV18 with TRBJ2-6, with 10 bases aligning to TRBD1. The CDR3 is made up of 20 amino acids. Germline V CDR1 and CDR2: KGHSH, LQKENI. V lost 1 base and J lost 1; bases outside the gene matches: 10. Here the CDR3 reads CASSPLVGGQGSSGANVLTF. CDR3 DNA sequence: TGTGCCAGCTCACCACTCGTCGGGGGACAGGGGTCTTCTGGGGCCAACGTCCTGACTTTC.

This chain connects TRBV4-1 to TRBJ2-7, with a tentative D call TRBD2 (6 bases). CDR1 and CDR2 from the germline V gene are MGHRA and YSYEKL. CDR3 length: 17 residues. V was pared by 1 base and J by 6 bases, with 22 bases between. The CDR3 sequence: CASSQGDRRLRELEQYF. For the CDR3, the DNA is TGCGCCAGCAGCCAAGGGGACCGAAGACTACGGGAGCTCGAGCAGTACTTC.

There are many counts of this clonotype. CDR3 nucleotide sequence: TGTGCCAGCAGCTACAGGACCGGGGATGAAAAACTGTTTTTT. Translated, it gives CASSYRTGDEKLFF. The chain employs TRBV7-9 and TRBJ1-4; weak D call: TRBD1 (5 bases). The CDR3 extends over 14 amino acids. V lost 4 bases and J 6 bases, leaving 12 bases between the germline ends. The germline V gene encodes CDR1 SEHNR and CDR2 FQNEAQ (reference sequence).

The rearrangement joins TRBV7-9 to TRBJ1-1; possible D gene TRBD1, 5 bases. V shed 6 bases and J shed 4 bases, with 15 bases lying between them. CDR3 length: 14 residues. Germline lookup yields CDR1 SEHNR and CDR2 FQNEAQ (reference sequence). The CDR3 spells CASSPLGGITEAFF. CDR3 sequence (DNA): TGTGCCAGCAGTCCCCTGGGGGGGATCACTGAAGCTTTCTTT.

The V gene is TRBV7-9, the J gene TRBJ2-3, with 7 nucleotides matching TRBD2. Germline V gene data show CDR1 as SEHNR and CDR2 as FQNEAQ (reference sequence). Trimming cost V 5 bases and J 3 bases; bases outside gene matches: 8. The CDR3 is 15 amino acids. The DNA for the CDR3 is TGTGCCAGCAGCCACAAGAGGCGGGAGACAGATACGCAGTATTTT. Its translation is CASSHKRRETDTQYF.

This clonotype was found many times. The rearrangement links TRBV7-9 to TRBJ2-5; 10 bases agree with TRBD1. J lost 4 bases, V lost 3 bases, and 11 bases had no gene match. There are 17 residues in the CDR3. Germline V lookup: CDR1 SEHNR, CDR2 FQNEAQ (reference sequence). The CDR3 loop reads CASSLTGGPLPSETQYF. The CDR3 DNA follows: TGTGCCAGCAGCTTGACAGGGGGCCCACTTCCCTCAGAGACCCAGTACTTC.